This record concerns one T cell receptor (beta chain) sequence. Its specificity is not known. This CDR3 spans 16 amino acids. Losses at the gene ends were 2 bases for V and 3 bases for J; bases not matched to a gene: 5. CDR1 and CDR2 (germline): SGHTS, YDEGEE. TCR sequencing used cDNA made by reverse transcription of extracted RNA. Libraries were prepared by immunoSEQ multiplex PCR; TCRdb keeps only in-frame clonotypes and omits some of them. Among about 120,000 clones listed, about 60% were seen once. This specimen belongs to a study of CD8+ T cells in alopecia areata. The treatment here: oral pan-JAK inhibitor, 5-10 mg twice daily. Study-wide findings and caveats: Under tofacitinib, fewer expanded CD8+ clones appeared among the top 100 scalp clones. Normal skin's resident alphabeta T cells are sequenced alongside lesional scalp T cells. Numerous expanded lesional clones remained in scalp and blood during tofacitinib.

Sequencing was performed on CD8+ T cells sorted from blood, taken at week 24, from a patient treated with tofacitinib. This receptor was identified in a human donor with alopecia areata. V usage is TRBV5-8 and J usage is TRBJ2-1; TRBD2 matches 10 bases. This chain's CDR3 is CASSFQRGGLYNEQFF. DNA for the CDR3: TGTGCCAGCAGCTTCCAGCGGGGGGGCCTCTACAATGAGCAGTTCTTC.